This TCR beta chain is drawn from a study of blood T cell repertoires in COVID-19. Study-level information: COVID-19 samples from acute and convalescent phases originated in the United States, Italy and Spain. Sample material is recorded as cDNA or gDNA derived from T cells, B-cell-depleted T cells, or PBMCs.

Original handling: Estimation of nucleated cell counts relied on the amplification of reference gene primers. Method: immunoSEQ multiplex PCR; TCRdb's copy keeps in-frame clones and lacks some. That table is the source of V, J and clone size, and D and trimming were worked out from the DNA. The top ten hold 2.5% to 3% of the sample, which has fewer than 400,000 clones, approximately 82% seen once. Germline values: CDR1 MDHEN, CDR2 SYDVKM. This CDR3 spans 15 amino acids. V lost 6 bases to trimming and J lost 9 bases; unmatched junction nucleotides: 13. What was sequenced was peripheral blood. The receptor's source is a man younger than 45 with active or convalescent COVID-19. J is TRBJ1-5 and V is TRBV28; 8 nucleotides align to TRBD1. The CDR3 loop reads CASSFATGGGWPQHF. The DNA of the CDR3 is TGTGCCAGCAGCTTCGCCACAGGGGGAGGTTGGCCCCAGCATTTT.